This is a list of T cell receptor beta chains from one sample in a study of T cell repertoires in cytomegalovirus infection. Via MiXCR, TCRdb re-called the reads, giving one row per CDR3 protein. The table includes about 320,000 distinct CDR3 sequences, around 9.5% detected once. The sample was PBMCs. Receptor source: a human donor in good health (CMV status not recorded). Some clones in this sample may be carry-over from other donors' samples. Each CDR3 is given with its conserved first and last residue. The D gene is left open where the match is weak. Clone size appears in some rows only: once, few, many, or a class for an expanded clone.

D	size	J	V	length	CDR3	DNA
-	few	TRBJ2-1	TRBV7-2	15	CASMSTGNPYNEQFF	TGTGCCAGCATGTCTACGGGTAACCCCTACAATGAGCAGTTCTTC
-	many	TRBJ2-1	TRBV5-5	15	CASSIRPETYNEQFF	TGTGCCAGCAGCATCAGACCTGAGACATACAATGAGCAGTTCTTC
-	few	TRBJ2-7	TRBV6-5	13	CASTPGLTYEQYF	TGTGCCAGCACCCCTGGACTGACCTACGAGCAGTACTTC
TRBD1	few	TRBJ2-1	TRBV27	13	CASSFDRGGEQFF	TGTGCCAGCAGTTTCGACAGGGGCGGTGAGCAGTTCTTC
TRBD1	many	TRBJ2-2	TRBV5-5	16	CASSLVGTGSTGELFF	TGTGCCAGCAGCTTGGTCGGGACAGGGAGCACCGGGGAGCTGTTTTTT
-	many	TRBJ2-2	TRBV12-3/TRBV12-4	17	CASSHWGGDINTGELFF	TGTGCCAGCAGTCATTGGGGGGGGGACATTAACACCGGGGAGCTGTTTTTT
TRBD1	-	TRBJ1-2	TRBV5-1	14	CASSSDRDVWGYTF	TGCGCCAGCAGCTCGGACAGGGACGTTTGGGGCTACACCTTC
-	many	TRBJ1-6	TRBV7-2	14	CASRIRTYNSPLHF	TGTGCCAGCAGGATCAGGACCTATAATTCACCCCTCCACTTT
-	-	TRBJ2-1	TRBV28	14	CASRASSSYNEQFF	TGTGCCAGCAGGGCGTCCAGCTCCTACAATGAGCAGTTCTTC
-	few	TRBJ1-2	TRBV7-6	15	CASSSGPGSIYGYTF	TGTGCCAGCAGCTCTGGACCCGGATCAATCTATGGCTACACCTTC
TRBD1	few	TRBJ2-2	TRBV30	15	CAWNGGQAGTRELFF	TGTGCCTGGAATGGGGGACAGGCGGGCACCCGGGAGCTGTTTTTT
-	many	TRBJ1-5	TRBV27	14	CARNRKAQNQPQHF	TGTGCCCGCAACCGAAAAGCTCAAAATCAGCCCCAGCATTTT
-	-	TRBJ1-1	TRBV27	13	CASTTFMNTEAFF	TGTGCCAGCACGACATTCATGAACACTGAAGCTTTCTTT
-	few	TRBJ2-2	TRBV7-3	14	CASSQGFQAGELFF	TGTGCCAGCAGCCAGGGTTTTCAGGCCGGGGAGCTGTTTTTT
-	-	TRBJ2-1	TRBV6-2/TRBV6-3	16	CASSWISGKLINEQFF	TGTGCCAGCAGTTGGATTAGCGGCAAGCTTATTAATGAGCAGTTCTTC
-	many	TRBJ2-5	TRBV7-2	15	CASSPLAGSQETQYF	TGTGCCAGCAGCCCCTTGGCGGGGTCTCAAGAGACCCAGTACTTC
TRBD2	many	TRBJ2-1	TRBV12-3/TRBV12-4	15	CASSSSGTTYNEQFF	TGTGCCAGCAGCTCTAGCGGGACAACCTACAATGAGCAGTTCTTC
TRBD1	few	TRBJ1-5	TRBV7-2	15	CASSLDRGGFQPQHF	TGTGCCAGCAGCTTAGACAGGGGGGGTTTCCAGCCCCAGCATTTT
-	many	TRBJ2-3	TRBV28	15	CASSSRGAGNDTQYF	TGTGCCAGCAGTTCCCGGGGGGCGGGGAATGATACGCAGTATTTT
TRBD2	many	TRBJ2-3	TRBV7-3	17	CASSPSIGLAGAETQYF	TGTGCCAGCAGCCCGTCCATCGGTCTAGCGGGAGCCGAGACGCAGTATTTT
-	few	TRBJ2-3	TRBV5-8	14	CASSPRQYTDTQYF	TGTGCCAGCAGCCCCAGACAGTACACAGATACGCAGTATTTT
-	many	TRBJ2-1	TRBV7-2	15	CASSLVVGEANEQFF	TGTGCCAGCAGCTTAGTGGTGGGAGAAGCCAATGAGCAGTTCTTC
-	many	TRBJ1-1	TRBV28	14	CASSLGTSSTEAFF	TGTGCCAGCAGTTTAGGCACTAGTTCCACTGAAGCTTTCTTT
-	many	TRBJ2-5	TRBV7-6	12	CASSLLRETQYF	TGTGCCAGCAGCTTATTAAGAGAGACCCAGTACTTC
-	many	TRBJ2-1	TRBV2	14	CASSEAGPTNEQFF	TGTGCCAGCAGTGAAGCGGGCCCAACCAATGAGCAGTTCTTC
TRBD1	many	TRBJ1-2	TRBV7-4	15	CASSQNRGANYGYTF	TGTGCCAGCAGCCAGAACAGGGGAGCTAACTATGGCTACACCTTC
TRBD2	many	TRBJ2-2	TRBV7-2	15	CASSLTAGGPGELFF	TGTGCCAGCAGCTTAACGGCGGGGGGGCCCGGGGAGCTGTTTTTT
-	few	TRBJ2-1	TRBV27	17	CASSSSKLGPSYNEQFF	TGTGCCAGCAGTTCGTCGAAACTAGGCCCATCCTACAATGAGCAGTTCTTC
-	many	TRBJ1-3	TRBV7-8	16	CASSLRGGWDRDTIYF	TGTGCCAGCAGCCTCCGGGGAGGGTGGGATCGAGACACCATATATTTT
-	many	TRBJ2-7	TRBV18	14	CASSPAGGTYEQYF	TGTGCCAGCTCACCAGCGGGCGGGACCTACGAGCAGTACTTC
-	few	TRBJ1-4	TRBV27	14	CASKTRDYNEKLFF	TGTGCCAGCAAAACCAGGGACTACAATGAAAAACTGTTTTTT
-	few	TRBJ1-6	TRBV7-9	14	CASSFAGERSPLHF	TGTGCCAGCAGCTTCGCCGGGGAAAGGTCACCCCTCCACTTT
-	-	TRBJ2-7	TRBV14	13	CASSRLGLYEQYF	TGTGCCAGCAGCCGCCTAGGCCTCTACGAGCAGTACTTC
TRBD1	-	TRBJ1-5	TRBV6-1	13	CASGTGDLLPQHF	TGTGCCAGCGGGACAGGGGACTTGCTGCCCCAGCATTTT
-	few	TRBJ2-1	TRBV11-2	15	CASSPSWDPVNEQFF	TGTGCCAGCAGCCCATCCTGGGACCCCGTCAATGAGCAGTTCTTC
TRBD1	few	TRBJ1-6	TRBV12-3/TRBV12-4	17	CASSSQETGTYNSPLHF	TGTGCCAGCAGTTCTCAGGAGACAGGGACGTATAATTCACCCCTCCACTTT
-	many	TRBJ2-3	TRBV11-2	14	CASSFWENTDTQYF	TGTGCCAGCAGCTTTTGGGAAAACACAGATACGCAGTATTTT
-	-	TRBJ2-3	TRBV7-2	15	CASIPWEPSPDTQYF	TGTGCCAGCATTCCCTGGGAACCTAGCCCGGATACGCAGTATTTT
-	-	TRBJ2-2	TRBV12-5	16	CASGLVLQGWSGELFF	TGTGCTAGTGGTTTGGTACTCCAGGGATGGTCCGGGGAGCTGTTTTTT
-	many	TRBJ2-7	TRBV18	16	CASSPGIGRNSYEQYF	TGTGCCAGCTCACCAGGTATAGGACGGAACTCCTACGAGCAGTACTTC
TRBD2	few	TRBJ2-7	TRBV7-4	15	CASSLLGGDSYEQYF	TGTGCCAGCAGCCTCCTGGGGGGGGACTCCTACGAGCAGTACTTC
TRBD1	-	TRBJ2-4	TRBV10-3	20	CAISVHRAGTENLAKNIQYF	TGTGCCATCAGTGTCCATAGAGCCGGGACAGAGAATCTAGCCAAAAACATTCAGTACTTC
-	many	TRBJ2-7	TRBV11-1	14	CASSLRGISYEQYF	TGTGCCAGCAGCTTAAGAGGCATTTCCTACGAGCAGTACTTC
TRBD1	-	TRBJ2-1	TRBV7-2	14	CASSPGQGGNEQFF	TGTGCCAGCAGCCCCGGACAGGGGGGCAATGAGCAGTTCTTC
-	once	TRBJ1-6	TRBV15	14	CATSMKGGNSPLHF	TGTGCCACCAGCATGAAGGGCGGAAATTCACCCCTCCACTTT